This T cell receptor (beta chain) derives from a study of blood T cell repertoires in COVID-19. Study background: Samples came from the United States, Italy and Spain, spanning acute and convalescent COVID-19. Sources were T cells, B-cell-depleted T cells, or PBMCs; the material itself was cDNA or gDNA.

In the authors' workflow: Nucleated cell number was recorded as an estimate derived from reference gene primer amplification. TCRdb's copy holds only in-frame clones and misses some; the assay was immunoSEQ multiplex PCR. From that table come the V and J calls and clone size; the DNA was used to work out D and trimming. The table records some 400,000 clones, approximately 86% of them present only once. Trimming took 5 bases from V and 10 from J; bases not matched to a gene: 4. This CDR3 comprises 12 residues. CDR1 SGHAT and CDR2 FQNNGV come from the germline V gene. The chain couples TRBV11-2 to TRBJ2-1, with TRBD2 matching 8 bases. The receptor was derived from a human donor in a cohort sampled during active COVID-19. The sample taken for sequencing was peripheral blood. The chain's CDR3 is CASSPTSGEQFF. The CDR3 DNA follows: TGTGCCAGCAGCCCTACTAGCGGCGAGCAGTTCTTC.